This T cell receptor beta chain was sequenced during a study of cytomegalovirus exposure and HLA in healthy donors. With regard to this clone: What it binds is unknown. At one of its ends the junction is not consistent with the germline gene, which may arise from a read error.

General study results and limits: Solely CMV serostatus was available to characterize immune exposure.

The PCR used 60 Vbeta and 13 Jbeta primers. The assay was immunoSEQ multiplex PCR, and TCRdb's table has in-frame clones only and misses some. The repertoire has 160,000 or so clones, nearly 80% of them found once; the top ten carry less than 8%. CDR3 size: 14 residues. From germline, CDR1 is MNHNS and CDR2 SASEGT. The sample taken for sequencing was PBMCs. The gene calls are TRBV6-1 and TRBJ1-5, with no clear D. The TCR was taken from a man aged 40-49 years in good health and CMV-seropositive. Here the CDR3 reads CASREGRKNQPQHF. The CDR3 nucleotides are TGTGCCAGCAGGGAAGGGAGGAAGAATCAGCCCCAGCATTTT.